Reported below is one TCR beta chain. TCRdb analysed the RT-PCR reads with MiXCR anew, one entry per CDR3 protein. The sample consists of about 540,000 distinct CDR3 sequences, under 30% of them appearing once. This sample was taken from a study of response to subunit inactivated influenza vaccine. Trimming cost V 5 bases and J 8 bases, with 18 bases left between them. The CDR3 contains 14 residues. Germline V gene lookup returns CDR1 SEHNR and CDR2 FQNEAQ (reference sequence). This same sample was also part of a study on T cells expressing NK-cell markers. That paper adds: UMI-tagged 5'RACE template switching yielded the TCR beta cDNA. Each TCR beta repertoire originated in sorted T cells that were CD3+CD56+NKG2C+, CD3+CD56+NKG2C- or CD3+CD56-NKG2C+. With an anti-gamma-delta TCR antibody, sorting in several experiments was kept to alpha-beta TCR T cells. Dominant NKG2C+ clonotypes were found to form roughly 1.0-7.0% of CD8+ T cells in five to seven donors. For a handful of donors, these clonotypes were likewise the leading ones in the CD3+CD56-NKG2C+ fraction.

The source was CD4+ T cells sorted from PBMCs, collected 11 to 12 days after vaccination. This TCR was sampled from a man over 45 who received an inactivated influenza vaccine. J is TRBJ1-2 and V is TRBV7-9; tentatively, D is TRBD1 (6 bases). As DNA, the CDR3 is TGTGCCAGCAGCGAGGGGGTTCATGCCGGAGGCTACACCTTC. Its protein is CASSEGVHAGGYTF.